The 22 T cell receptor beta chains reported below all come from one sample, sequenced in a study of blood T cell repertoires in COVID-19. TCRdb's table, derived via immunoSEQ multiplex PCR, lists solely in-frame clones and lacks some. The sample records around 270,000 clones, roughly four fifths being singletons. Source material: peripheral blood. The receptors shown here come from a person between 65 and 79 years old with COVID-19, enrolled during active disease.

The genes are TRBV7-2 and TRBJ1-3, with 10 bases matching TRBD1. CDR1 and CDR2 (germline): SGHTA, FQGNSA. The CDR3 runs 18 residues. The V segment lost 5 bases and the J segment 4 bases; nucleotides outside the gene matches: 14. The CDR3 sequence is CASSPTKGGQGRGNTIYF. DNA of the CDR3: TGTGCCAGCAGCCCGACCAAGGGGGGACAGGGGAGAGGAAACACCATATATTTT.

The chain recombines TRBV4-1 with TRBJ2-2; possible D gene TRBD2, 6 bases. Between the trimmed V and J ends, which lost 8 bases and 7 bases, there was a span of 23 bases. The germline V gene encodes CDR1 MGHRA and CDR2 YSYEKL. This CDR3 comprises 16 residues. The CDR3 DNA sequence: TGCGCCAGCCGAAAACCGGGAGACAAAGTAGGCGGGGAGCTGTTTTTT. This encodes CASRKPGDKVGGELFF.

The chain couples TRBV4-3 to TRBJ2-6, with D perhaps matching TRBD1 (6 bases). The ends were cut back, 2 bases at V and 4 bases at J, with 15 bases in the middle. There are 17 residues in the CDR3. CDR1 and CDR2 from the germline V gene are LGHNA and YSLEER. CDR3: CASSQIPGAGGANVLTF. The CDR3 coding sequence is TGCGCCAGCAGCCAAATACCAGGGGCAGGGGGGGCCAACGTCCTGACTTTC.

The chain combines TRBV7-2 with TRBJ2-5, with 7 bases fitting TRBD1. The V gene's germline CDR1 is SGHTA and CDR2 FQGNSA. V trimming: 5 bases; J trimming: 2 bases; junction bases outside the gene matches: 8. The CDR3 length is 15 residues. The CDR3 DNA is TGTGCCAGCAGCCCTAGGGACAGACAACAAGAGACCCAGTACTTC. Protein: CASSPRDRQQETQYF.

This clone was observed once. The chain couples TRBV6-6 to TRBJ1-6; 8 bases line up with TRBD1. CDR1 MNHNY and CDR2 SVGAGI come from the germline V gene (reference sequence). This CDR3 is built from 15 residues. V lost 2 bases, J lost 7 bases, and 4 bases stayed unmatched. The CDR3 coding sequence is TGTGCCAGCAGTTACGACGGGACAGGCAATTCACCCCTCCACTTT. Translation: CASSYDGTGNSPLHF.

This clone was counted only a few times. The gene calls are TRBV18 and TRBJ1-4, with D perhaps matching TRBD1 (5 bases). The CDR3 is made up of 17 amino acids. V was clipped by 6 bases and J by 4 bases, with 21 bases between them. CDR1 is KGHSH and CDR2 is LQKENI in the germline V gene. CDR3 DNA: TGTGCCAGCTCCGCTCAACAGGCGACTTACTTTAATGAAAAACTGTTTTTT. As protein: CASSAQQATYFNEKLFF.

The chain combines TRBV5-1 with TRBJ2-7, with D maybe TRBD2 (5 bases). The CDR3 length is 16 residues. Germline V lookup: CDR1 SGHRS, CDR2 YFSETQ. V was clipped by 0 bases and J by 0 bases, with 13 bases between them. The CDR3 here is CASSLGEGRLSYEQYF. CDR3 DNA sequence: TGCGCCAGCAGCTTGGGTGAGGGCAGACTCTCCTACGAGCAGTACTTC.

This rearrangement joins TRBV15 to TRBJ1-3; D remains unclear. This CDR3 comprises 16 residues. Trimming took off 4 bases at V and 0 bases at J, with 13 bases between the two ends. Germline values: CDR1 LNHNV, CDR2 YYDKDF (reference sequence). The CDR3 coding sequence is TGTGCCACCAGCACAGTGGAGGCCGGCTCTGGAAACACCATATATTTT. Amino acid sequence: CATSTVEAGSGNTIYF.

The chain is built from TRBV6-2 or TRBV6-3 and TRBJ1-1; TRBD1 is a possible D gene (5 bases). The germline V gene encodes CDR1 MNHEY and CDR2 SVGEGT. The CDR3 consists of 14 residues. Trimming stripped 3 bases from V and 5 bases from J, with 13 bases between. In nucleotides, the CDR3 is TGTGCCAGCAGTTATGGATTGGGGCGGACTGAAGCTTTCTTT. Translating it yields CASSYGLGRTEAFF.

The chain employs TRBV19 and TRBJ1-2, with TRBD1 matching over 7 bases. The CDR3 runs to 13 residues. Germline values: CDR1 LNHDA, CDR2 SQIVND (reference sequence). V was clipped by 6 bases and J by 2 bases; unmatched bases: 3. This chain's CDR3 is CASSKDRNYGYTF. CDR3 sequence (DNA): TGTGCCAGTAGCAAGGACAGGAACTATGGCTACACCTTC.

The V call is TRBV5-6, the J call TRBJ2-3, with D perhaps TRBD1 (6 bases). Germline CDR1 reads SGHDT; CDR2 reads YYEEEE. The CDR3 has 14 residues. V lost 1 base and J lost 8, with 14 bases in between. This CDR3 reads CASSLTTIRGTQYF. The CDR3 region has the DNA TGTGCCAGCAGCTTGACTACCATCAGGGGTACGCAGTATTTT.

This clone was recorded only once. The V gene is TRBV29-1, the J gene TRBJ2-7; a possible D gene is TRBD2 (8 bases). V lost 2 bases to trimming and J lost 5 bases, with 19 bases between them. Germline CDR1 is SQVTM and CDR2 is ANQGSEA. The CDR3 consists of 15 residues. The CDR3 DNA reads TGCAGCGTTGAATTAGGGGGCGGGAGGACTAACGAGCAGTACTTC. It codes for CSVELGGGRTNEQYF.

The V gene is TRBV2, the J gene TRBJ2-6; D gene unclear. This CDR3 is built from 15 residues. CDR1 is SNHLY, CDR2 FYNNEI, per germline. V was trimmed by 7 bases and J by 1 base, leaving 11 bases between them. The CDR3 region is CASMRGGSGANVLTF. The DNA for the CDR3 is TGTGCCAGCATGCGAGGTGGTTCTGGGGCCAACGTCCTGACTTTC.

V and J are TRBV4-1 and TRBJ1-2; no reliable D call. V dropped 0 bases and J dropped 1 base, with 15 bases sitting between them. The length of the CDR3 is 17 residues. The germline V gene encodes CDR1 MGHRA and CDR2 YSYEKL. This CDR3 reads CASSQDGGGAFNYGYTF. In DNA, the CDR3 is TGCGCCAGCAGCCAAGATGGCGGTGGCGCCTTTAACTATGGCTACACCTTC.

This clone was recorded once. The chain carries TRBV5-4 and TRBJ2-7, with D possibly matching TRBD2 (7 bases). The CDR3 sequence is 15 residues long. Germline CDR1 and CDR2: SGHNT and YYREEE (reference sequence). V lost 1 base and J 2 bases, leaving 13 bases between the germline ends. The CDR3 bases are TGTGCCAGCAGCTTGTCACAGGGAGGGGCCTACGAGCAGTACTTC. Translation gives CASSLSQGGAYEQYF.

This chain connects TRBV19 to TRBJ1-5, with TRBD1 identical over 9 bases. This CDR3 contains 14 residues. Germline-derived CDR1 and CDR2 are LNHDA and SQIVND (reference sequence). V gave up 7 bases and J gave up 6 bases; unmatched junction bases: 7. The CDR3, as DNA: TGTGCCAGTAAAGAGACAGGGGGATTTCAGCCCCAGCATTTT. Protein sequence: CASKETGGFQPQHF. Full variable domain (outside the CDR3, taken from reference TRBV19 and TRBJ1-5): DGGITQSPKYLFRKEGQNVTLSCEQNLNHDAMYWYRQDPGQGLRLIYYSQIVNDFQKGDIAEGYSVSREKKESFPLTVTSAQKNPTAFYLCASKETGGFQPQHFGDGTRLSIL.

V is TRBV14 and J is TRBJ2-6; possible D gene TRBD2, 5 bases. Germline CDR1 reads SGHDN; CDR2 reads FVKESK. CDR3 length equals 20 residues. Deletions cut 0 bases from V and 0 bases from J, with 18 bases between. As DNA, the CDR3 is TGTGCCAGCAGCCAAGATAAGGAGGTGGGAAAGTACTCTGGGGCCAACGTCCTGACTTTC. Translation gives CASSQDKEVGKYSGANVLTF.

This chain uses TRBV6-5 with TRBJ1-5; 8 bases map to TRBD1. The CDR3 consists of 15 residues. The germline V gene has CDR1 MNHEY and CDR2 SVGAGI. The V and J ends lost 6 bases and 0 bases, in that order; junction bases with no gene match: 4. CDR3 sequence: CASSLDRDSNQPQHF. The CDR3 DNA reads TGTGCCAGCAGCTTGGACAGGGATAGCAATCAGCCCCAGCATTTT.

The V call is TRBV4-1, the J call TRBJ1-5; D not resolved. The CDR3 runs to 13 residues. CDR1 is MGHRA, CDR2 YSYEKL, per germline. V was clipped by 8 bases and J by 2 bases, with 10 bases between them. The CDR3 reads CASGPSRNQPQHF. For the CDR3, the DNA is TGCGCCAGCGGGCCTTCGCGCAATCAGCCCCAGCATTTT.

This clone has just a few counts. The chain recombines TRBV6-6 with TRBJ2-1, with 15 bases lining up with TRBD2. This CDR3 spans 21 amino acids. V dropped 6 bases and J dropped 7; count of bases not matched to a gene: 22. Looked up from germline, CDR1 is MNHNY and CDR2 is SVGAGI (reference sequence). CDR3 in amino acids: CASSPPLQPGTSGRSGNEQFF. Written as DNA, the CDR3 is TGTGCCAGCAGCCCCCCCCTCCAGCCCGGGACTAGCGGGAGGTCTGGGAATGAGCAGTTCTTC.

The chain employs TRBV19 and TRBJ1-5; the D is unclear. Trimming removed 2 bases from V and 1 base from J, with 9 bases in between. CDR1 LNHDA and CDR2 SQIVND come from the germline V gene (reference sequence). The length of the CDR3 is 15 residues. The CDR3 DNA reads as TGTGCCAGTAGTATATCCAGATCAAGCAATCAGCCCCAGCATTTT. It translates to CASSISRSSNQPQHF.

The V call is TRBV15, the J call TRBJ1-6; TRBD1 might be the D (6 bases). The CDR3 covers 19 residues. V was pared by 2 bases and J by 6 bases, with 23 bases between. Germline values: CDR1 LNHNV, CDR2 YYDKDF (reference sequence). Written as DNA, the CDR3 is TGTGCCACCAGCAGATTACCCCCCTGGCAGGGGAGATCTAATTCACCCCTCCACTTT. The encoded protein is CATSRLPPWQGRSNSPLHF.